What follows describes a single T cell receptor (beta chain). The antigen this receptor binds is unknown. No clone much larger than this one lies a single base away; base qualities are absent. This specimen's time point label, interpreted: 45 days after influenza vaccine administration. This specimen belongs to a study of response to subunit inactivated influenza vaccine (dated by TCRdb to the late 2010s). As for the study more broadly: To follow how T cells responded to a trivalent subunit inactivated influenza vaccine, the researchers relied on deep quantitative profiling of the T cell receptor repertoire. General study outcomes and caveats: The authors suggested that each seasonal influenza vaccination may recruit only a limited number of new T cells.

The library was generated by RT-PCR. The sequencer listed for this sample is Illumina HiSeq 2500. Clones were called with MiXCR by TCRdb after fastp trimmed the public reads at Q25, and only in-frame beta chains were retained. CDR3 protein sequences are deduplicated, and each keeps its most common genes and DNA. In this sample the table shows 430,000 or so distinct CDR3 sequences, 11% of which occur a single time. Over 9.5% of the sample goes to the ten largest clones. The cysteine opens and the phenylalanine closes a CDR3 of 13 amino acids. Only CDR3 DNA remains: 39 bases, in frame from the first base. Trimming removed 3 bases from V and 8 bases from J, leaving 11 bases between the germline ends.

This specimen was PBMCs from blood, taken 40 to 50 days after vaccination. The V and J genes are TRBV12-3 or TRBV12-4 and TRBJ2-1; TRBD2 might be the D gene, on 7 matching bases. This sequence was found in a man over 45 who received an inactivated influenza vaccine. Donor details come from another sample of the same person, matched by shared clones. The CDR3 protein: CASSFPGGYEQFF. The bases read TGTGCCAGCAGTTTTCCGGGGGGCTATGAGCAGTTCTTC.